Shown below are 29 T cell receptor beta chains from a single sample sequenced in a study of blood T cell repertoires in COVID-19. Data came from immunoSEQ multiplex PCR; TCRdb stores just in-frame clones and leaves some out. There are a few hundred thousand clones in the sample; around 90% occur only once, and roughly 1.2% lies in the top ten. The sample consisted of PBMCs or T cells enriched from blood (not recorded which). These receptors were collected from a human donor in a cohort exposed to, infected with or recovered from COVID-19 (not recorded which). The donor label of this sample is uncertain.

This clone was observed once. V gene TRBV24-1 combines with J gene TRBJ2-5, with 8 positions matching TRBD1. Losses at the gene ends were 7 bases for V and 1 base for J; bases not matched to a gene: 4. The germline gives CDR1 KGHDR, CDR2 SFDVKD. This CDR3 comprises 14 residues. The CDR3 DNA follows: TGTGCCACCAGCCCGGGACAGGCCCAAGAGACCCAGTACTTC. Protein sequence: CATSPGQAQETQYF.

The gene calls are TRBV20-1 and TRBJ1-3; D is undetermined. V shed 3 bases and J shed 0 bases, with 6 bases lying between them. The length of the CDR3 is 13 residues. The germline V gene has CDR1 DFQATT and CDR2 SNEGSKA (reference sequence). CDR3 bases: TGCAGTGCTAGTAGCGCCTCTGGAAACACCATATATTTT. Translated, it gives CSASSASGNTIYF.

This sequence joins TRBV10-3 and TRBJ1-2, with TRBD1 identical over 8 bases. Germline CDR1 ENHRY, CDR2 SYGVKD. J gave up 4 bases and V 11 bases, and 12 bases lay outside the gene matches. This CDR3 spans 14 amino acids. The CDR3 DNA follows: TGTGCCGTCAATCGGGGACAGGCAGGCTATGGCTACACCTTC. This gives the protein CAVNRGQAGYGYTF.

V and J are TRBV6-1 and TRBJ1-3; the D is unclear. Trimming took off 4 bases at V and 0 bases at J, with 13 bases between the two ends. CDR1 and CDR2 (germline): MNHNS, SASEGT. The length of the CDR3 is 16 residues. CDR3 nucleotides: TGTGCCAGCAGTGCTCAAACGGAGGGCTCTGGAAACACCATATATTTT. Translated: CASSAQTEGSGNTIYF.

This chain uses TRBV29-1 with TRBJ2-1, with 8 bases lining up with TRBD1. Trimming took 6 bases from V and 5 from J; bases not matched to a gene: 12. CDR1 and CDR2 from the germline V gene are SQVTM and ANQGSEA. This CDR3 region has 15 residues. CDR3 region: CSVELRDRLNNEQFF. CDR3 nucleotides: TGCAGCGTCGAACTCCGGGACAGGCTAAACAATGAGCAGTTCTTC.

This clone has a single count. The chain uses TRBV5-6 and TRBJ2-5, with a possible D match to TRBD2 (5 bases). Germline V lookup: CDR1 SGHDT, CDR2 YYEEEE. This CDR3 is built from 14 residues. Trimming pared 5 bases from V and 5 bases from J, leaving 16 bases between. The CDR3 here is CASSLPSAGETQYF. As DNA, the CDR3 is TGTGCCAGCAGTCTTCCGTCGGCGGGTGAGACCCAGTACTTC.

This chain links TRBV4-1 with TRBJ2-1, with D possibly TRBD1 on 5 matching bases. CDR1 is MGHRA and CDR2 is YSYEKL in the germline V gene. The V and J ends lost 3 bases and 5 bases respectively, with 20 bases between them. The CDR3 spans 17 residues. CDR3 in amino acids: CASSQVVGGRVHNEQFF. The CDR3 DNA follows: TGCGCCAGCAGCCAGGTAGTGGGTGGCAGGGTGCACAATGAGCAGTTCTTC.

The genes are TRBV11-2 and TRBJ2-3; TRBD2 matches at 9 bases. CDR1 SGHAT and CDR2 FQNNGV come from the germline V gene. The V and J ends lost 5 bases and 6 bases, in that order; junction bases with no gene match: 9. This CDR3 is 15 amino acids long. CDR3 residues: CASSGRTSAPDTQYF. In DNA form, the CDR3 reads TGTGCCAGCAGCGGCCGGACTAGCGCCCCCGATACGCAGTATTTT.

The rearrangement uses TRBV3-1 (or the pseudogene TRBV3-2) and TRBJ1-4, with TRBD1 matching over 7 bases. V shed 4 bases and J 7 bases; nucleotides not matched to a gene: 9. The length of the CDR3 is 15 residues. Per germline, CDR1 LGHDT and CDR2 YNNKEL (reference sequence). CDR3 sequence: CASSLLGTDIEKLFF. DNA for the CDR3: TGTGCCAGCAGCCTACTCGGGACAGATATTGAAAAACTGTTTTTT.

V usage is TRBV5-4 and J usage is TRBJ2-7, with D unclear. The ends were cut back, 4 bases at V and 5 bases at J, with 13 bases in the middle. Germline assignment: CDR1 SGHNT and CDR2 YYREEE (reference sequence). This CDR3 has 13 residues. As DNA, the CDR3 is TGTGCCAGCAGCCGGGTGGTTGGCGACGAGCAGTACTTC. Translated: CASSRVVGDEQYF.

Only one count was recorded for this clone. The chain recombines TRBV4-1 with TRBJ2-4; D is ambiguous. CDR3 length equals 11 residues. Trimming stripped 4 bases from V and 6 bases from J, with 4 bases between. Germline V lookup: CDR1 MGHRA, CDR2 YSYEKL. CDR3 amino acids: CASSRGNIQYF. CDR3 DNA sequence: TGCGCCAGCAGCCGAGGAAACATTCAGTACTTC.

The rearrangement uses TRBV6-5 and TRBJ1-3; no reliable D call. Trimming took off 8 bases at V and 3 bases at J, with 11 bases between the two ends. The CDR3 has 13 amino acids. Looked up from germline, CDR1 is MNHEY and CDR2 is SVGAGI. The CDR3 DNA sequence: TGTGCCAGCGGCAGGTCCGATGGAAACACCATATATTTT. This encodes CASGRSDGNTIYF.

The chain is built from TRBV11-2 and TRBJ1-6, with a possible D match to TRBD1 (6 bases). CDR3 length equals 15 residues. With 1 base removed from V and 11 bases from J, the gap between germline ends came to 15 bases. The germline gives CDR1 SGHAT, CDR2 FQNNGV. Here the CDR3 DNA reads TGTGCCAGCAGCTTAGCCCCCAGGGGAAAGACACCCCTCCACTTT. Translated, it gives CASSLAPRGKTPLHF.

CDR3 residues: CASSYSGTSGYNEQFF. CDR3 coding DNA: TGTGCCAGCAGTTACTCCGGGACTAGCGGATACAATGAGCAGTTCTTC. The chain employs TRBV6-2 or TRBV6-3 and TRBJ2-1, with TRBD2 matching over 11 bases. V was clipped by 0 bases and J by 4 bases; unmatched bases: 2. The length of the CDR3 is 16 residues. From germline, CDR1 is MNHEY and CDR2 SVGEGT.

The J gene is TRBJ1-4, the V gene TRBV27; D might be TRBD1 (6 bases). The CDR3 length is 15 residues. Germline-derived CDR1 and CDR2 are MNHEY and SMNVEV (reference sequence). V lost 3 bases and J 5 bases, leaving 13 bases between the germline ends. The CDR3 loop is CASSLFGQWNEKLFF. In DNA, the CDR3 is TGTGCCAGCAGTTTGTTCGGACAGTGGAATGAAAAACTGTTTTTT.

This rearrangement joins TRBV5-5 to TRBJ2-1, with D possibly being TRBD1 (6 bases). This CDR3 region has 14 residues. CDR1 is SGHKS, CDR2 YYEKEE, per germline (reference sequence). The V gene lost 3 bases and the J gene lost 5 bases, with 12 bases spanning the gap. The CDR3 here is CASSSGPGDNEQFF. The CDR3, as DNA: TGTGCCAGCAGCTCGGGCCCAGGGGACAATGAGCAGTTCTTC.

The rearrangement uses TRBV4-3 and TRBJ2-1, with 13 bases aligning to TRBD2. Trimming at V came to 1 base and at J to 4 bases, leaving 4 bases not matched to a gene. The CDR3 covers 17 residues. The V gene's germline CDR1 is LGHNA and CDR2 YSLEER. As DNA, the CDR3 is TGCGCCAGCAGCCAAGGGACTAGCGGGGGCTATTACAATGAGCAGTTCTTC. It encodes CASSQGTSGGYYNEQFF.

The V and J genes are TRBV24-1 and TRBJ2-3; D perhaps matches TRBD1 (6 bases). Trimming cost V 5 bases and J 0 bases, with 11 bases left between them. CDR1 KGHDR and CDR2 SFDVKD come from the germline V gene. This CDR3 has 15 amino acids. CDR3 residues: CATSVSGASTDTQYF. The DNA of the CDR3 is TGTGCCACCAGTGTTTCAGGGGCAAGCACAGATACGCAGTATTTT.

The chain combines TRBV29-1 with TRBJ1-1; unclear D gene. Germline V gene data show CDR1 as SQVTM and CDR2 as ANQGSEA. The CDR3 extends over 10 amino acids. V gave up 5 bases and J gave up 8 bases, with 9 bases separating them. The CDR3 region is CSVSSAEAFF. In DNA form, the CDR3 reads TGCAGCGTTAGCAGCGCGGAAGCTTTCTTT.

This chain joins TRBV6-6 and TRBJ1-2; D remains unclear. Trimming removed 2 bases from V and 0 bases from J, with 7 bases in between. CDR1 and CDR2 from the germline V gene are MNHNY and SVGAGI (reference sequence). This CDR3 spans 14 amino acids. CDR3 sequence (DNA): TGTGCCAGCAGTTACGGGCCGACTAACTATGGCTACACCTTC. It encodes CASSYGPTNYGYTF.

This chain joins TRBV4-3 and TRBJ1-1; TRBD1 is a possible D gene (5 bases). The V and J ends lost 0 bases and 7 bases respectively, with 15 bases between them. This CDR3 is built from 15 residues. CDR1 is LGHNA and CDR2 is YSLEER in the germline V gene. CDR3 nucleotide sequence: TGCGCCAGCAGCCAAGATCCGCAGGGTCCCCTTGAAGCTTTCTTT. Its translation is CASSQDPQGPLEAFF.

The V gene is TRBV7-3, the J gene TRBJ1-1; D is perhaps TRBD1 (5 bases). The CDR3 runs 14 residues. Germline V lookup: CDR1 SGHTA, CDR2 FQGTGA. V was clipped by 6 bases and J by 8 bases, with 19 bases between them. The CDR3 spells CASSIGGGRMEAFF. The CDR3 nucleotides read TGTGCCAGCAGTATAGGCGGGGGGAGAATGGAAGCTTTCTTT.

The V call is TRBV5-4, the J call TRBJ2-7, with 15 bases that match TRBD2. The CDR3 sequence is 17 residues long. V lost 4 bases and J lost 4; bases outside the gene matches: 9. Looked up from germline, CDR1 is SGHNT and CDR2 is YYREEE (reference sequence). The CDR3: CASSGGLAGGRFYEQYF. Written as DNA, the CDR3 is TGTGCCAGCAGCGGGGGACTAGCGGGGGGCCGGTTTTACGAGCAGTACTTC.

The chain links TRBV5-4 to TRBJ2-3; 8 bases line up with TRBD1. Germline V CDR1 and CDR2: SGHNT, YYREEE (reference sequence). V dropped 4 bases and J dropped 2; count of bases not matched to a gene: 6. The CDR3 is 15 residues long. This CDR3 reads CASSNRDRYTDTQYF. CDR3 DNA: TGTGCCAGCAGCAACCGGGACAGGTACACAGATACGCAGTATTTT.

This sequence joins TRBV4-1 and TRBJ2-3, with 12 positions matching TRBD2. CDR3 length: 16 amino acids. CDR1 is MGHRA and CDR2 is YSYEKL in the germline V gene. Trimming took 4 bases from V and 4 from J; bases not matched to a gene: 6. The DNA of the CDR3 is TGCGCCAGCAGCCTCCGGACTAGCGGGGAGGCAGATACGCAGTATTTT. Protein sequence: CASSLRTSGEADTQYF.

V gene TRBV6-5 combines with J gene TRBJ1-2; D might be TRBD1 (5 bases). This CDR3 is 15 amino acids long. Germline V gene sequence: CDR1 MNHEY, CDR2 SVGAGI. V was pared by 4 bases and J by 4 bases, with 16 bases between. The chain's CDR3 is CASSFYPDSSYGYTF. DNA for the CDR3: TGTGCCAGCAGTTTCTACCCTGACAGCTCCTATGGCTACACCTTC.

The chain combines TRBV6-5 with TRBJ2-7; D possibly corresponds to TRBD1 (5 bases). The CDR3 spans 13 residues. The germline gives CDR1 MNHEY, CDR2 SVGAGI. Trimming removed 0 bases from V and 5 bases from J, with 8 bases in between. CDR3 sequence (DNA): TGTGCCAGCAGTTACTCCCAGGGTCACGAGCAGTACTTC. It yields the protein CASSYSQGHEQYF.

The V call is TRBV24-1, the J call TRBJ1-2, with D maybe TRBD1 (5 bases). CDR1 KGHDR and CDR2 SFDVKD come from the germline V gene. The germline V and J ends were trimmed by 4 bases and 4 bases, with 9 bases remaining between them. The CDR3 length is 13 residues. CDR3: CATSDGGSYGYTF. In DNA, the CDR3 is TGTGCCACCAGTGACGGGGGTAGCTATGGCTACACCTTC.

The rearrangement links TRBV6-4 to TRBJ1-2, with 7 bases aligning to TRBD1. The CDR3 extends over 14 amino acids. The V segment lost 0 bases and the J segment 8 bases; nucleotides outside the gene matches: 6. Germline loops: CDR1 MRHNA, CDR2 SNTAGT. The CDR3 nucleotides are TGTGCCAGCAGTGACTCGGAGGGGGCAAGAGGCTACACCTTC. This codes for CASSDSEGARGYTF.